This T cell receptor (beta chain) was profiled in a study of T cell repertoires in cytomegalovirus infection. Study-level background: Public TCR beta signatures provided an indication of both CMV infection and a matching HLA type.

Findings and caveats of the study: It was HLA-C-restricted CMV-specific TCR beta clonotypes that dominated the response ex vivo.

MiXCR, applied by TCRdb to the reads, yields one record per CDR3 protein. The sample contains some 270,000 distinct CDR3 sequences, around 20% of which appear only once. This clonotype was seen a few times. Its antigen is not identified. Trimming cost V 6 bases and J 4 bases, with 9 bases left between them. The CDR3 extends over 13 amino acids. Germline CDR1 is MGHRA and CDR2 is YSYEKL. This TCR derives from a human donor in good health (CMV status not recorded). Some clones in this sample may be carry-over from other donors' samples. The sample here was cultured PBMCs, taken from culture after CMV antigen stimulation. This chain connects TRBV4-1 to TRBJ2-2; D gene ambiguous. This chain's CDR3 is CASSQSGTGELFF. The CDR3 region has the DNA TGCGCCAGCAGTCAATCCGGCACCGGGGAGCTGTTTTTT.